These 6 T cell receptor beta chains were all obtained from the same sample, sequenced in a study of T cells in women clearing cervical HPV infection. Clones were sequenced by immunoSEQ multiplex PCR, and TCRdb holds only the in-frame ones, with some missing. The table for this sample gives about 20,000 clones. Sequenced input: blood buffy coat. These receptor sequences come from a woman between 18 and 70 years old with a cervical HPV16 infection that either progressed to CIN3+ or cleared (not recorded which).

About this clone: The observed sequence ends 3 residues before the CDR3 terminus, with the missing tail filled in from the germline J gene. The chain combines TRBV30 with TRBJ2-7; 10 bases agree with TRBD1. The trim removed 1 base at V and 2 bases at J, leaving 2 bases unmatched. Germline CDR1 is GTSNPN and CDR2 is SVGIG (reference sequence). CDR3 length: 14 amino acids. Partial CDR3 DNA: TGTGCCTGGAGTGCCGGGACAGGGGCCTACGAG. Its translation is CAWSAGTGAYE. Given in full, the CDR3 is CAWSAGTGAYEQYF.

As concerns this clone: The missing CDR3 end, 3 residues past where the read stops, is filled in from the germline J gene. The chain couples TRBV20-1 to TRBJ2-5; 9 bases are shared with TRBD2. Germline V gene data show CDR1 as DFQATT and CDR2 as SNEGSKA (reference sequence). CDR3 size: 15 residues. The J segment lost 3 bases and the V segment lost 0 bases, leaving 5 bases of the junction unmatched. The part of the CDR3 DNA that was read is TGCAGTGCTAGAGAGGTAGCGGGGGCGAAAGAGACC. This translates into CSAREVAGAKET. Given in full, the CDR3 is CSAREVAGAKETQYF.

About this clone itself: The sequence runs out 3 residues before the end of the CDR3; the remainder is reconstructed from the germline J gene. J is TRBJ1-2 and V is TRBV7-9, with D tentatively TRBD1 (5 bases). Germline assignment: CDR1 SEHNR and CDR2 FQNEAQ (reference sequence). The CDR3 length is 15 residues. Here the CDR3 reads CASSASGGIRNDYTF. Partial CDR3 DNA: TGTGCCAGCAGCGCGTCCGGGGGTATTCGCAATGAC.

About this clone: Read data end 3 residues before the CDR3 end; the end is taken from the germline J gene. This chain uses TRBV5-4 with TRBJ2-6; D gene unclear. The V end lost 4 bases, the J end lost 4 bases, and 15 bases lay between the germline ends. CDR1 and CDR2 (germline): SGHNT, YYREEE (reference sequence). The CDR3 totals 16 residues. Partial CDR3 DNA: TGTGCCAGCAGCACCTACCTACTTATCGGGGCCAACGTC. Translation gives CASSTYLLIGANV. The full CDR3 protein is CASSTYLLIGANVLTF.

This CDR3 is CSARGPNYGYTF. The CDR3 DNA, read in part, is TGCAGTGCTAGGGGGCCTAACTATGGC. The chain employs TRBV20-1 and TRBJ1-2; a possible D gene is TRBD1 (5 bases). The read finishes 3 residues shy of the CDR3 end, and the germline J gene is used to complete it. The CDR3 runs to 12 residues. Germline values: CDR1 DFQATT, CDR2 SNEGSKA (reference sequence). Trimming took off 3 bases at V and 0 bases at J, with 5 bases between the two ends.

Remarks on this clone: Read sequence stops 3 residues before the CDR3 end, and the germline J gene provides the missing end. This chain connects TRBV4-1 to TRBJ1-6; 9 bases are shared with TRBD1. This CDR3 has 15 amino acids. Germline CDR1 and CDR2: MGHRA and YSYEKL. V trimming: 1 base; J trimming: 10 bases; junction bases outside the gene matches: 5. The CDR3 region is CASSQGDRVGSPLHF. CDR3 DNA, as far as it was read: TGCGCCAGCAGCCAAGGGGACAGGGTTGGATCACCC.